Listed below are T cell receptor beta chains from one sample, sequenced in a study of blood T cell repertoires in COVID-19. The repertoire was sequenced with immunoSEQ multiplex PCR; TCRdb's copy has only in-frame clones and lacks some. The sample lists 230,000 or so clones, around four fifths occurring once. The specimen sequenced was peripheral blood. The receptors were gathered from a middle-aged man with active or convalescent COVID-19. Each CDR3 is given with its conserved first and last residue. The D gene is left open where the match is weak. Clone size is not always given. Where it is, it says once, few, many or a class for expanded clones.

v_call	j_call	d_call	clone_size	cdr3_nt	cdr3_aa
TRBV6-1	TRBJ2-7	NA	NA	TGTGCCAGCAGTGATTCCAGAATCGCCGAGCAGTACTTC	CASSDSRIAEQYF
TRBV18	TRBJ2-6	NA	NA	TGTGCCAGCTCACCGGCCGGGGGCTCTGGGGCCAACGTCCTGACTTTC	CASSPAGGSGANVLTF
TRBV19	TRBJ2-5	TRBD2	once	TGTGCCAGTAGTATCGGACTAGCGGCGTACCAAGAGACCCAGTACTTC	CASSIGLAAYQETQYF
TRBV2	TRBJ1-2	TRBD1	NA	TGTGCCAGCAAACAGGGGGTCGACTATGGCTACACCTTC	CASKQGVDYGYTF
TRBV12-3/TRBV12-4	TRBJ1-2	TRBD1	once	TGTGCCAGCAGTTCCCAGGGGGGTGATGGCTACACCTTC	CASSSQGGDGYTF
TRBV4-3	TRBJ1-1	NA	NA	TGCGCCAGCAGCCGTGACTTCGGCGGCACTGAAGCTTTCTTT	CASSRDFGGTEAFF
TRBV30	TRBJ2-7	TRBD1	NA	TGTGCCTGGAGCGCAGGGGGAAAACCCTCCTACGAGCAGTACTTC	CAWSAGGKPSYEQYF
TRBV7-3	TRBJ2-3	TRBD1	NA	TGTGCCAGCAGCTTGGGGACAGGGGTAGATACGCAGTATTTT	CASSLGTGVDTQYF
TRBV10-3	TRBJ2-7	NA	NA	TGTGCCATCAGAGGGGATGGGTACGAGCAGTACTTC	CAIRGDGYEQYF
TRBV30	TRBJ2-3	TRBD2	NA	TGTGCCTGGACCACGGGCGGGGGACCCACAGATACGCAGTATTTT	CAWTTGGGPTDTQYF
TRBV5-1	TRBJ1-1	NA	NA	TGCGCCAGCAGCCAGAGTACAGTGAACACTGAAGCTTTCTTT	CASSQSTVNTEAFF
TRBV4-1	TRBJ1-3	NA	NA	TGCGCCAGCAGCTCCCTGCCCCCAGGCCCGCACGTCTCTGGAAACACCATATATTTT	CASSSLPPGPHVSGNTIYF
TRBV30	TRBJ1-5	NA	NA	TGTGCCTGGAAAGACGGGGGGCAGGTGTTGGGCAATCAGCCCCAGCATTTT	CAWKDGGQVLGNQPQHF
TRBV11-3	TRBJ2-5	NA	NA	TGTGCCAGCAGTGGAAAGGACTATGAGACCCAGTACTTC	CASSGKDYETQYF
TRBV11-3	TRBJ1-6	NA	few	TGTGCCAGCAGCTTAGACAGTTCACCCCTCCACTTT	CASSLDSSPLHF
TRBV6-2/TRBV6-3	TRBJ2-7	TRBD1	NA	TGTGCCAGCAGCTCCCAGACAGGGACCGAGCAGTACTTC	CASSSQTGTEQYF
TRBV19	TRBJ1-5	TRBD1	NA	TGTGCCAGTAGTATGGGGACAGTCAATCAGCCCCAGCATTTT	CASSMGTVNQPQHF
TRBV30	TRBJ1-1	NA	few	TGTGCCTGGGGACAGATGAACACTGAAGCTTTCTTT	CAWGQMNTEAFF
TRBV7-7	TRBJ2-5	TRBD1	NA	TGTGCTAGCAGCTTAGCGGCCGGGACAGGGGAGCAAGAGACCCAGTACTTC	CASSLAAGTGEQETQYF
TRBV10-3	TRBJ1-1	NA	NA	TGTGCCATCAGTCCTTCAACGGACCCTTCGGGAACTGAAGCTTTCTTT	CAISPSTDPSGTEAFF
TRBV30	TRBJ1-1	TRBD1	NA	TGTGCCTGGAGTTACAGGGGGCGATGGACTGAAGCTTTCTTT	CAWSYRGRWTEAFF
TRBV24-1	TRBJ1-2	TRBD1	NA	TGTGCCACCAGTGAAACAGGGGGCTATGGCTACACCTTC	CATSETGGYGYTF
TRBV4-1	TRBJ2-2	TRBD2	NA	TGCGCCAGCAGCCAGCCAGGACTAGCGGGATCTCCGAACACCGGGGAGCTGTTTTTT	CASSQPGLAGSPNTGELFF
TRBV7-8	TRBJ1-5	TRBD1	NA	TGTGCCAGCAGCTTAGTAGGGGGGACAGGACATCAGCCCCAGCATTTT	CASSLVGGTGHQPQHF
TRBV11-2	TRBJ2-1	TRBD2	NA	TGTGCCAGCGGGGGCGGGAGGTCGGCCAATGAGCAGTTCTTC	CASGGGRSANEQFF
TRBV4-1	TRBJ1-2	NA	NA	TGCGCCAGCAGCCCAGGGGTTAACTATGGCTACACCTTC	CASSPGVNYGYTF
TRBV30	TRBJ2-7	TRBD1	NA	TGTGCCGGCCGGGACAGTGTCTACGAGCAGTACTTC	CAGRDSVYEQYF
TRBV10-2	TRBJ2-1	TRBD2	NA	TGCGCCAGCAGTGCCCTAGCGGGGGCCTTAAGGGGAAATGAGCAGTTCTTC	CASSALAGALRGNEQFF